Reported below is one TCR beta chain. The CDR3 extends over 15 amino acids. Trimming took 2 bases from V and 2 from J, leaving 11 bases between them. From germline, CDR1 is MDHEN and CDR2 SYDVKM. PCR used 60 Vbeta primers and 13 Jbeta primers. Sequencing was performed with immunoSEQ multiplex PCR; in TCRdb, only in-frame clones are kept and a portion is missing. Of some 190,000 clones in the sample, 80% to 90% are singletons; the top ten hold nearly 2.5%. The data stem from a study of cytomegalovirus exposure and HLA in healthy donors. Material: PBMCs. The sequence was collected from a male donor in good health and CMV-seronegative. V gene TRBV28 combines with J gene TRBJ2-3, with D unclear. The CDR3 sequence is CASSLVSTHTDTQYF. In nucleotides, the CDR3 is TGTGCCAGCAGTTTAGTCTCCACACACACAGATACGCAGTATTTT.